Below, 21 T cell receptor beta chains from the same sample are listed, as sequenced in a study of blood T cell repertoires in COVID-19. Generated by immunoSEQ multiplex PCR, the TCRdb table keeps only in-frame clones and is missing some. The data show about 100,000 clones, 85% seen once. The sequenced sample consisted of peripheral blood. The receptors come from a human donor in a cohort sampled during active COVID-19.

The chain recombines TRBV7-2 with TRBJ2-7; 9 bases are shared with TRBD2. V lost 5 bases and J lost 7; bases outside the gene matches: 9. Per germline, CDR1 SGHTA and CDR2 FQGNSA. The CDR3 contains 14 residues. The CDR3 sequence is CASSRGLAQIEQYF. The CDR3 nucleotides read TGTGCCAGCAGCCGCGGACTAGCGCAAATAGAGCAGTACTTC.

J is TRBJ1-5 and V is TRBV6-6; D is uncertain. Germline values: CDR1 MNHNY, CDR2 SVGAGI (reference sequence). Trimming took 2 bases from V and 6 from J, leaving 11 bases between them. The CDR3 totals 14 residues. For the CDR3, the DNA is TGTGCCAGCAGTTACCCAGAGAGAGGTCAGCCCCAGCATTTT. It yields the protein CASSYPERGQPQHF.

This CDR3 is CASSPETGGYGYTF. CDR3 in DNA: TGTGCCAGCAGCCCCGAGACAGGGGGGTATGGCTACACCTTC. The chain recombines TRBV7-6 with TRBJ1-2; 9 positions agree with TRBD1. The CDR3 consists of 14 residues. With V trimmed by 5 bases and J by 5 bases, 6 bases remained unmatched. The V gene's germline CDR1 is SGHVS and CDR2 FNYEAQ.

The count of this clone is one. CDR3 coding DNA: TGTGCCATTTCCGACTCAGCCCCTGGAAACACCATATATTTT. This gives the protein CAISDSAPGNTIYF. V usage is TRBV10-3 and J usage is TRBJ1-3; D gene unclear. The V and J ends lost 9 bases and 2 bases respectively, with 14 bases between them. The CDR3 is 14 residues long. Looked up from germline, CDR1 is ENHRY and CDR2 is SYGVKD.

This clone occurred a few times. Here the CDR3 reads CASSYGTEQYF. DNA of the CDR3: TGTGCCAGCAGTTACGGCACCGAGCAGTACTTC. This chain joins TRBV6-5 and TRBJ2-7; no clear D gene. The length of the CDR3 is 11 residues. The germline V gene has CDR1 MNHEY and CDR2 SVGAGI. The V gene lost 2 bases and the J gene lost 6 bases, with 5 bases spanning the gap.

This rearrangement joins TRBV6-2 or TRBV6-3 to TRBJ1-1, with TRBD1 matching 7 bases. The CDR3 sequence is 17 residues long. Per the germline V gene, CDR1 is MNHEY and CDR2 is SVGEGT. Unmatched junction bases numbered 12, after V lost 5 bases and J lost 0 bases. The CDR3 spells CASSHPGQAGMNTEAFF. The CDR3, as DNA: TGTGCCAGCAGTCACCCAGGACAGGCCGGGATGAACACTGAAGCTTTCTTT.

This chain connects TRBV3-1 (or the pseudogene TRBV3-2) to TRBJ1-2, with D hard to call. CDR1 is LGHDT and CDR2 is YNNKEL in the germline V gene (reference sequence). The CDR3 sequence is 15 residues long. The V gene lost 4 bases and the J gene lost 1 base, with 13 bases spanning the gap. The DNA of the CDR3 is TGTGCCAGCAGCCCCTTCAGGCCGGTTAACTATGGCTACACCTTC. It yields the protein CASSPFRPVNYGYTF.

CDR3 residues: CASSTYSGGAGEQFF. In DNA, the CDR3 is TGTGCCAGTAGTACATATAGCGGGGGGGCCGGTGAGCAGTTCTTC. V usage is TRBV19 and J usage is TRBJ2-1; TRBD2 aligns across 11 bases. J lost 9 bases, V lost 4 bases, and 8 bases had no gene match. Germline loops: CDR1 LNHDA, CDR2 SQIVND (reference sequence). This CDR3 has 15 residues.

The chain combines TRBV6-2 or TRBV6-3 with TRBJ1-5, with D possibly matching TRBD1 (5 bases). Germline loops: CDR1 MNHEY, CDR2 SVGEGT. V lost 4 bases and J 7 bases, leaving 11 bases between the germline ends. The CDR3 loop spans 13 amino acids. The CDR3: CASSSGGWQPQHF. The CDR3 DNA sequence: TGTGCCAGCAGTTCCGGGGGGTGGCAGCCCCAGCATTTT.

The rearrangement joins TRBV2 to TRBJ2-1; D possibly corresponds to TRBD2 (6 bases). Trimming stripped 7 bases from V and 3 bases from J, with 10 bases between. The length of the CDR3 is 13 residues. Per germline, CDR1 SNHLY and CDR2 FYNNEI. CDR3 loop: CASMDYFYNEQFF. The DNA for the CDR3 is TGTGCCAGCATGGACTATTTCTACAATGAGCAGTTCTTC.

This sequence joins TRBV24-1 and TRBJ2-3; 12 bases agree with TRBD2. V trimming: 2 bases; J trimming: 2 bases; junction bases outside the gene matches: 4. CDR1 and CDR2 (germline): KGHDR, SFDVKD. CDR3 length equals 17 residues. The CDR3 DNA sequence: TGTGCCACCAGTGATTCCCCTAGCGGGGGGGTCACAGATACGCAGTATTTT. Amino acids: CATSDSPSGGVTDTQYF.

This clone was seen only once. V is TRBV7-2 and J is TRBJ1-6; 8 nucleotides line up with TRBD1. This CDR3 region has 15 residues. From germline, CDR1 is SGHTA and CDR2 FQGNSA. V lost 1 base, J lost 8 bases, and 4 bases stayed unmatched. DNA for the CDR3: TGTGCCAGCAGCTTAGAGGGGACAGGCTATTCACCCCTCCACTTT. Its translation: CASSLEGTGYSPLHF. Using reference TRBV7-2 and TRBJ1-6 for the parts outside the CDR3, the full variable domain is GAGVSQSPSNKVTEKGKDVELRCDPISGHTALYWYRQSLGQGLEFLIYFQGNSAPDKSGLPSDRFSAERTGGSVSTLTIQRTQQEDSAVYLCASSLEGTGYSPLHFGNGTRLTVT.

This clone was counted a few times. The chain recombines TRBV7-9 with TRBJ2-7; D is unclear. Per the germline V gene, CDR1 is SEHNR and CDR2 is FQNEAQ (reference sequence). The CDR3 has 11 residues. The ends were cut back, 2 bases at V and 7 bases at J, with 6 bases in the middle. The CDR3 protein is CASSLIGEQYF. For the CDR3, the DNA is TGTGCCAGCAGCTTAATCGGGGAGCAGTACTTC.

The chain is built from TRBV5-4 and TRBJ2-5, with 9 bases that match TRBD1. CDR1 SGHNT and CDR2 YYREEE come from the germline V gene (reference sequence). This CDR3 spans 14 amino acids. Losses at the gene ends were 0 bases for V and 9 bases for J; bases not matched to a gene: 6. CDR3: CASSLGDRVLAQYF. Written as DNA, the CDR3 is TGTGCCAGCAGCTTGGGGGACAGGGTACTGGCCCAGTACTTC. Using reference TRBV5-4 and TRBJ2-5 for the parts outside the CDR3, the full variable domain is ETGVTQSPTHLIKTRGQQVTLRCSSQSGHNTVSWYQQALGQGPQFIFQYYREEENGRGNFPPRFSGLQFPNYSSELNVNALELDDSALYLCASSLGDRVLAQYFGPGTRLLVL.

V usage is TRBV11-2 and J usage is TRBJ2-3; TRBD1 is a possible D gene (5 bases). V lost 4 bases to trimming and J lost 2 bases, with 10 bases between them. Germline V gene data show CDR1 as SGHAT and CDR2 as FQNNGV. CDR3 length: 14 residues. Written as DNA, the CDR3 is TGTGCCAGCAGCTCCCGACAGATCACAGATACGCAGTATTTT. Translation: CASSSRQITDTQYF.

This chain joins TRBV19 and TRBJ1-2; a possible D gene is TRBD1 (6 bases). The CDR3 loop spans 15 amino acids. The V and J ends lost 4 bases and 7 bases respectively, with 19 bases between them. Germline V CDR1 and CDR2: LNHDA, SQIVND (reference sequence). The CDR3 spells CASSNIQGSFRGYTF. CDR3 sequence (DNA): TGTGCCAGTAGTAACATACAGGGCTCCTTCCGTGGCTACACCTTC.

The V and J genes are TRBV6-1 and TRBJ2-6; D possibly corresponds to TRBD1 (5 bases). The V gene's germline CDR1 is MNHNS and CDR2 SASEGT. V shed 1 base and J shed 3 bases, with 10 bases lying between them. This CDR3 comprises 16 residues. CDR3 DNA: TGTGCCAGCAGTGAAGGGCAGGGTAATGGGGCCAACGTCCTGACTTTC. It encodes CASSEGQGNGANVLTF.

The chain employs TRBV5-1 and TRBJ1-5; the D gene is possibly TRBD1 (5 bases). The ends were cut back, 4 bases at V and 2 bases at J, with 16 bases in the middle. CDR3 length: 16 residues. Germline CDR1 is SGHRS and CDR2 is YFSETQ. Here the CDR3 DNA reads TGCGCCAGCAGCCCCGGCGGCAGCAGGGGCAATCAGCCCCAGCATTTT. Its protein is CASSPGGSRGNQPQHF.

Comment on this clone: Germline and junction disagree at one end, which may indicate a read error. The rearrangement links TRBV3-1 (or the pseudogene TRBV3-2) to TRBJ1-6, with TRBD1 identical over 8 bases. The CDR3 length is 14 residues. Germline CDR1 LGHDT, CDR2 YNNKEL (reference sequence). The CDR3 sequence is CASSQGSKTGEVYF. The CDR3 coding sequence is TGTGCCAGCAGCCAGGGATCAAAGACAGGGGAAGTTTACTTT.

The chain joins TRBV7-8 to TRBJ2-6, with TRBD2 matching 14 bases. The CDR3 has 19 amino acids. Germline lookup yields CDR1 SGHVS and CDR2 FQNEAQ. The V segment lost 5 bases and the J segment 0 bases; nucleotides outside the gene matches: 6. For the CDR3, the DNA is TGTGCCAGCAGCCGAATGACTAGCGGGGGGGCCTCTGGGGCCAACGTCCTGACTTTC. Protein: CASSRMTSGGASGANVLTF.

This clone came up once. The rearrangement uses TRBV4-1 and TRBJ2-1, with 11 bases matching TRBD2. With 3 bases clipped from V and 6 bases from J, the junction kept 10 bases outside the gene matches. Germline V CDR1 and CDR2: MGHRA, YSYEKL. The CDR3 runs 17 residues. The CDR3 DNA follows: TGCGCCAGCAGCCAGTCCCCGACTAGCGGGGCGGGCAATGAGCAGTTCTTC. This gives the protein CASSQSPTSGAGNEQFF.